This is a list of T cell receptor beta chains from one sample in a study of cytomegalovirus exposure and HLA in healthy donors. Generated by immunoSEQ multiplex PCR, the TCRdb table keeps only in-frame clones and is missing some. The sample has 95,000 to 110,000 clones, roughly 80% seen once. Sequencing was performed on PBMCs. Receptor source: a woman aged 35 to 49 in good health and CMV-seronegative. Both conserved end residues are part of each CDR3.

>TRBJ1-1|TRBV18|15
CASSPMTAQNTEAFF
>TRBJ2-7|TRBV10-3|18
CAISEFGWDKAGGSEQYF
>TRBJ2-1|TRBV7-2|15
CASSYYGASYNEQFF
>TRBJ2-3|TRBV2|16
CASSALPGQFTDTQYF
>TRBJ2-2|TRBV5-1|21
CASSPRTRTSGIGRDTGELFF
>TRBJ1-1|TRBV11-2|14
CASSLGTVNTEAFF
>TRBJ1-3|TRBV19|14
CASSFESSGNTIYF
>TRBJ1-4|TRBV30|13
CACPGQGGGELFF
>TRBJ1-1|TRBV6-6|15
CASKFDRGEATEAFF
>TRBJ1-1|TRBV7-6|14
CASSSGTGGDEAFF
>TRBJ1-3|TRBV11-2|16
CASSLSQAISGNTIYF
>TRBJ2-2|TRBV6-4|16
CASSIPGQGGTGELFF
>TRBJ2-1|TRBV4-3|18
CASSQGLAKISSYNEQFF
>TRBJ1-4|TRBV4-3|15
CASSHDPGGNEKLFF
>TRBJ2-1|TRBV5-4|13
CASSLEVGSGKFF
>TRBJ2-1|TRBV6-1|15
CASSEGLAGVYEQFF
>TRBJ1-2|TRBV28|15
CASSLGRRPNYGYTF
>TRBJ1-1|TRBV6-5|14
CASSSGQGETEAFF
>TRBJ2-7|TRBV18|14
CASSPGRGTEEQYF
>TRBJ1-3|TRBV9|16
CASSALQGRAGNTIYF
>TRBJ1-1|TRBV19|14
CASSISGGRTEAFF
>TRBJ1-2|TRBV19|13
CASSIAVPYGYTF
>TRBJ2-7|TRBV28|15
CASTLRGALAYEQYF
>TRBJ2-1|TRBV11-2|16
CASSLVGTSSYNEQFF
>TRBJ2-6|TRBV5-5|18
CASSLARTESSGANVLTF
>TRBJ2-1|TRBV4-3|16
CASSQGAAGAANEQFF
>TRBJ2-3|TRBV4-2|18
CASSQGGRGGVGSDTQYF
>TRBJ2-3|TRBV15|14
CATSTGGNTDTQYF
>TRBJ2-3|TRBV4-2|16
CASSQDPGTGADTQYF
>TRBJ2-3|TRBV15|18
CATSSPANEREGPDTQYF
>TRBJ1-5|TRBV28|13
CASTPVSNQPQHF